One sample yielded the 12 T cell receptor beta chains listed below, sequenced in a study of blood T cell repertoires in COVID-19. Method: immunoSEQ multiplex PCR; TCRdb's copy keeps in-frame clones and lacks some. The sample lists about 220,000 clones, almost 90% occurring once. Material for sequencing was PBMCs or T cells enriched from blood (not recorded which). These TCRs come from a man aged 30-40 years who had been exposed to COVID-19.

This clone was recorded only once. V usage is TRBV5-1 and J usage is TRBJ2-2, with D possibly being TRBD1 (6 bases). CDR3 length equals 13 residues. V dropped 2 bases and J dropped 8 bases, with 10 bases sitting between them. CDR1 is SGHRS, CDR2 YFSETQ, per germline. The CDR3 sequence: CASSLGQSGELFF. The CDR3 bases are TGCGCCAGCAGCTTAGGACAGTCAGGGGAGCTGTTTTTT.

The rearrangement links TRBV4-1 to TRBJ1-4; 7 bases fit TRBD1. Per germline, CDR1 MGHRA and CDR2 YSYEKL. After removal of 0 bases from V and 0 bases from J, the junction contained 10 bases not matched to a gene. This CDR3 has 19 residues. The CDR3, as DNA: TGCGCCAGCAGCCAAGACTGGGACAGACACCTTGCAACTAATGAAAAACTGTTTTTT. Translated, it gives CASSQDWDRHLATNEKLFF.

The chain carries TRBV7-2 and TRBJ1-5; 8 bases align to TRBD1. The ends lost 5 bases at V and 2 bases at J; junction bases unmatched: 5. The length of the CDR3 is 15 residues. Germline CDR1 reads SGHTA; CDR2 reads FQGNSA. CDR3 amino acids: CASSLDRVGNQPQHF. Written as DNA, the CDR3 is TGTGCCAGCAGCCTGGACAGGGTTGGCAATCAGCCCCAGCATTTT. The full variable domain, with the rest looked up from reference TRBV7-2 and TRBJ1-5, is GAGVSQSPSNKVTEKGKDVELRCDPISGHTALYWYRQSLGQGLEFLIYFQGNSAPDKSGLPSDRFSAERTGGSVSTLTIQRTQQEDSAVYLCASSLDRVGNQPQHFGDGTRLSIL.

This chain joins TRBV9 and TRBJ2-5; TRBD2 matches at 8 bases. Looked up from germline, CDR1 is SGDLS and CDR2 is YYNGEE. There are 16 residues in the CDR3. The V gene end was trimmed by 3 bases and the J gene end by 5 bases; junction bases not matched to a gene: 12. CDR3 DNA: TGTGCCAGCAGCGCAAGACTAGCGACCGGGTTTGAGACCCAGTACTTC. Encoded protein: CASSARLATGFETQYF.

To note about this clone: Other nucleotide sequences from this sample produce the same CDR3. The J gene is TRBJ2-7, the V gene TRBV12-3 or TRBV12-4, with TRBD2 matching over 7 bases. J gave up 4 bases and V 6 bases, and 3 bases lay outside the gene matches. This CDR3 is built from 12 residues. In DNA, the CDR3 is TGTGCCAGCAGCCCCGGGGGGTACGAGCAGTACTTC. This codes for CASSPGGYEQYF.

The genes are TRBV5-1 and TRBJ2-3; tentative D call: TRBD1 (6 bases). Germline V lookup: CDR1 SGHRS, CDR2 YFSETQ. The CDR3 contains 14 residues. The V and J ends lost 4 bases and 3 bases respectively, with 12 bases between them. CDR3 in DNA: TGCGCCAGCAGCAAGGCCAGGGGAACAGATACGCAGTATTTT. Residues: CASSKARGTDTQYF.

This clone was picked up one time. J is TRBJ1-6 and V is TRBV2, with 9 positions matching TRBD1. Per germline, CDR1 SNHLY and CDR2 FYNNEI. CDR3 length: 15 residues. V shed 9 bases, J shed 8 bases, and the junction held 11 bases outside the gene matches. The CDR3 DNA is TGTGCCAGTTCCCGGGACAGGGTCCCAGATTCACCCCTCCACTTT. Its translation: CASSRDRVPDSPLHF.

In DNA form, the CDR3 reads TGTGCCAGCAGCTTAGATGGCAGGGACACTGAAGCTTTCTTT. Protein: CASSLDGRDTEAFF. V usage is TRBV7-9 and J usage is TRBJ1-1; the D gene is possibly TRBD1 (5 bases). Trimming left V 1 base short and J 3 bases short, with 9 bases between. CDR3 length: 14 residues. Germline loops: CDR1 SEHNR, CDR2 FQNEAQ (reference sequence). The full variable domain, in which reference TRBV7-9 and TRBJ1-1 provide the parts outside the CDR3, is DTGVSQNPRHKITKRGQNVTFRCDPISEHNRLYWYRQTLGQGPEFLTYFQNEAQLEKSRLLSDRFSAERPKGSFSTLEIQRTEQGDSAMYLCASSLDGRDTEAFFGQGTRLTVV.

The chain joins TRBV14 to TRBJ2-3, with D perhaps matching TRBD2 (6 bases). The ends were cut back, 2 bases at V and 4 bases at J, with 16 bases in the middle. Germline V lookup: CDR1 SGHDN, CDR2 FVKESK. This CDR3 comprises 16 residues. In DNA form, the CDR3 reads TGTGCCAGCAGCCAAATGGCGGGGACCTTGGCAGATACGCAGTATTTT. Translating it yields CASSQMAGTLADTQYF.

CDR3 amino acids: CASSSGTGPPLETQYF. The CDR3 nucleotides are TGTGCCAGCAGTTCCGGGACAGGGCCCCCCCTAGAGACCCAGTACTTC. The V and J genes are TRBV7-3 and TRBJ2-5, with TRBD1 identical over 9 bases. CDR1 SGHTA and CDR2 FQGTGA come from the germline V gene. V gave up 6 bases and J gave up 4 bases; unmatched junction bases: 12. The CDR3 sequence is 16 residues long.

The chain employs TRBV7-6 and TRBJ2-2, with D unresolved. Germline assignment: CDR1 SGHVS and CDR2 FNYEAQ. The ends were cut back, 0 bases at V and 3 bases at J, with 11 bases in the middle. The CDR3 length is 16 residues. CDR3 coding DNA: TGTGCCAGCAGCTTAGCTGGCACGGCGGACACCGGGGAGCTGTTTTTT. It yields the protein CASSLAGTADTGELFF.

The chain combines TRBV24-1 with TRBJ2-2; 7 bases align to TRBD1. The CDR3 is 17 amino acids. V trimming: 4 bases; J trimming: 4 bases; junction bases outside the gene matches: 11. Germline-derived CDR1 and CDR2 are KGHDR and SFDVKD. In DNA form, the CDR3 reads TGTGCCACCAGTGACCCCCCGACAGGGTCCGGCACCGGGGAGCTGTTTTTT. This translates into CATSDPPTGSGTGELFF.